Following are 3 T cell receptor beta chains from one sample sequenced in a study of OX40 agonist ivuxolimab in advanced cancers. Here immunoSEQ multiplex PCR was the method, and the copy in TCRdb shows in-frame clones only, minus some. The top ten hold 3.5% to 6% of the sample, which has about 77,000 clones, about 84% seen once. The specimen comprised CD4+ or CD8+ T cells sorted from blood, sampled in a trial of the OX40 agonist ivuxolimab. Source of these receptors: an adult with an advanced solid tumor such as melanoma, head and neck, liver or kidney cancer.

This clone was recorded once. The chain couples TRBV15 to TRBJ2-5; D is unclear. The CDR3 is 13 amino acids. Deletions cut 3 bases from V and 3 bases from J, with 8 bases between. CDR1 and CDR2 from the germline V gene are LNHNV and YYDKDF (reference sequence). The CDR3 coding sequence is TGTGCCACCAGCAGCCTCCGGGAAGAGACCCAGTACTTC. Translating it yields CATSSLREETQYF.

The chain has TRBV19 and TRBJ1-4; D remains ambiguous. Looked up from germline, CDR1 is LNHDA and CDR2 is SQIVND (reference sequence). The CDR3 has 14 amino acids. The V gene lost 2 bases and the J gene lost 10 bases, with 14 bases spanning the gap. The CDR3 DNA reads TGTGCCAGTAGTATACCCGGACTCAAATTAAAACTGTTTTTT. This translates into CASSIPGLKLKLFF.

V gene TRBV18 combines with J gene TRBJ2-2, with D hard to call. The ends were cut back, 2 bases at V and 1 base at J, with 5 bases in the middle. There are 14 residues in the CDR3. Germline V gives CDR1 KGHSH, CDR2 LQKENI. CDR3 region: CASSPNGNTGELFF. In DNA, the CDR3 is TGTGCCAGCTCACCAAACGGGAACACCGGGGAGCTGTTTTTT.